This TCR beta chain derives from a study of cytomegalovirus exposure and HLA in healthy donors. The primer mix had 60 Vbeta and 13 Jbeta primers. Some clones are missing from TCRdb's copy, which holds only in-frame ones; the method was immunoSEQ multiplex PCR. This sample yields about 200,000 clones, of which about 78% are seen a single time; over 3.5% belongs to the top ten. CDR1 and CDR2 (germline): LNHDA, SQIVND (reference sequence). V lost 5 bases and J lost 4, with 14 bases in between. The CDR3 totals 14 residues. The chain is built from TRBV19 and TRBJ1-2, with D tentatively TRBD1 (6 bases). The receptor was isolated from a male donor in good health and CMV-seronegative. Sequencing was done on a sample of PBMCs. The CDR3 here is CASSATGLGYGYTF. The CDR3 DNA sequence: TGTGCCAGTAGTGCAACAGGGTTAGGCTATGGCTACACCTTC.